This T cell receptor beta chain was documented in a study of monozygotic twins with inflammatory bowel disease. No DNA is given; TCRdb re-called the 5' RACE reads and lists each CDR3 protein once. The sample data list tens of thousands of distinct CDR3 sequences. This TCR was sampled from a human donor with ulcerative colitis or Crohn's disease, or a healthy co-twin of an affected twin (not recorded which). Material: blood.

CDR3 sequence: CSAPHTTTEAFF. V usage is TRBV20-1 and J usage is TRBJ1-1. This CDR3 comprises 12 residues. Looked up from germline, CDR1 is DFQATT and CDR2 is SNEGSKA (reference sequence).